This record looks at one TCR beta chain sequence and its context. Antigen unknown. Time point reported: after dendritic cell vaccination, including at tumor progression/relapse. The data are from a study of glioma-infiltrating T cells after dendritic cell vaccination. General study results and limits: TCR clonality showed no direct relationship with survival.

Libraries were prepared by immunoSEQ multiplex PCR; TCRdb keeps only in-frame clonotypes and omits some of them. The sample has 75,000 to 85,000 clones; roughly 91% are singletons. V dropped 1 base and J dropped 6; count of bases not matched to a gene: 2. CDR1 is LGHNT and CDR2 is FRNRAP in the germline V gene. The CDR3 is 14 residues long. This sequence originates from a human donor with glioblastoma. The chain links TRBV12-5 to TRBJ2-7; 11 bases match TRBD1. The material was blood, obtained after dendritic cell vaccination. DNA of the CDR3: TGTGCTAGTGGTTTGGGGGACAGGGGGGTCGAGCAGTACTTC. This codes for CASGLGDRGVEQYF.